Only a few counts were recorded for the clone carrying this T cell receptor (beta chain). The antigen remains unidentified. The source of the sample is a study of CD8 T cells in ankylosing spondylitis. CDR1 is SGHTA, CDR2 FQGNSA, per germline. This CDR3 is built from 11 residues. Trimming removed 7 bases at V and 10 bases at J, with 11 bases between. Library preparation for TCR beta used quantitative 5'-RACE with molecular barcodes. One entry per CDR3 protein, called by TCRdb with MiXCR from the 5' RACE reads. Found here are about 450,000 distinct CDR3 sequences, roughly a quarter of them singletons; the top ten hold about 0.92%. Study-level findings and limits: There was a TCR beta motif, made of roughly eight highly homologous variants, that appeared characteristic of ankylosing spondylitis blood. CD8+ disease-linked clones were present at relatively low frequencies in blood. There was reportedly significant enrichment of clones that were disease-linked in matched ankylosing spondylitis synovial fluid. Past research had described some motif variants in reactive arthritis synovial fluid and blood.

V gene TRBV7-2 combines with J gene TRBJ2-1; perhaps TRBD2 as D (6 bases). The source of this sequence is a male donor with ankylosing spondylitis. The sequencing sample was made of blood, either unsorted or a sorted T cell fraction (not recorded which). CDR3 amino acids: CASTGGREQFF. In nucleotides, the CDR3 is TGTGCCAGCACCGGGGGACGGGAGCAGTTCTTC.